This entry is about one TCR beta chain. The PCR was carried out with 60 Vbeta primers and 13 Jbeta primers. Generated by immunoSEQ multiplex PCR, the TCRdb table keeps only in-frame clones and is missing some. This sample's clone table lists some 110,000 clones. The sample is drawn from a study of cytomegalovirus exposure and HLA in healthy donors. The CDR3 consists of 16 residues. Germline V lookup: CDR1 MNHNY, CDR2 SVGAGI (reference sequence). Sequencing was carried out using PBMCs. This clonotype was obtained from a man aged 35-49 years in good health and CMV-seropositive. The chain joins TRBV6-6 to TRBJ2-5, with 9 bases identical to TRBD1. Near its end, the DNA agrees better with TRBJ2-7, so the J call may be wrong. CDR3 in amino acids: CASSLSPGQGSYEQYF. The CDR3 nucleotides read TGTGCCAGCAGCCTGTCTCCGGGACAGGGCTCCTACGAGCAGTACTTC.